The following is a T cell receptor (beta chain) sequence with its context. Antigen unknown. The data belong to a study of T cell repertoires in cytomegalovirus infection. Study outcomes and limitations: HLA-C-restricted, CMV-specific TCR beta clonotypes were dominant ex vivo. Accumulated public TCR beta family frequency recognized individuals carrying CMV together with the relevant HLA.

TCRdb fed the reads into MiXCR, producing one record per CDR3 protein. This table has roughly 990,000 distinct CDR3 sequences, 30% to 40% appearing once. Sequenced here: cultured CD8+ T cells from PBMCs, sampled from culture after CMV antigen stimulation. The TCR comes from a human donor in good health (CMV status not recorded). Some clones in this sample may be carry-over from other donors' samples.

The CDR3 DNA follows: TGTGCCAGCAGCTTTGATTTGGTCTCCTACAATGAGCAGTTCTTC. Protein product: CASSFDLVSYNEQFF. The V and J genes are TRBV13 and TRBJ2-1; D remains ambiguous. CDR1 and CDR2 (germline): PRHDT, FYEKMQ (reference sequence). The CDR3 totals 15 residues. The germline V and J ends were trimmed by 3 bases and 0 bases, with 9 bases remaining between them.